Given below is one T cell receptor (beta chain) in context. Using immunoSEQ multiplex PCR, the repertoire was profiled, and TCRdb retains in-frame clones only, with some absent. Here the sample spans about 74,000 clones, about nine tenths being singletons. This CDR3 is built from 19 residues. With V trimmed by 2 bases and J by 7 bases, 24 bases remained unmatched. Germline V gene sequence: CDR1 SQVTM, CDR2 ANQGSEA. The sample is drawn from a study of T cell changes during pregnancy in multiple sclerosis. This TCR was recovered from a female donor with multiple sclerosis, enrolled in a pregnancy study. The chain employs TRBV29-1 and TRBJ1-2; 8 bases are shared with TRBD1. Material: peripheral blood, obtained before pregnancy. The CDR3 DNA sequence: TGCAGCGTTGAACATCCATATCGGGACAGGACCTATTATCGGGTTGGCTACACCTTC. This translates into CSVEHPYRDRTYYRVGYTF.